The sequence of this TCR beta chain was determined in a study of blood T cell repertoires in COVID-19. Study as a whole: Sites across the United States, Italy and Spain contributed samples from acute and convalescent COVID-19.

Trimming cost V 6 bases and J 4 bases; bases outside gene matches: 5. The germline V gene encodes CDR1 MNHEY and CDR2 SVGAGI. CDR3 length: 14 amino acids. Sequencing used immunoSEQ multiplex PCR; TCRdb keeps in-frame clones, though not all of them. The sample carries around 70,000 clones, around 70% recorded once. The receptor was isolated from a man aged 65 to 79 with acute or convalescent COVID-19. The sequencing sample was made of peripheral blood. The chain combines TRBV6-5 with TRBJ1-5; TRBD1 matches at 8 bases. In DNA, the CDR3 is TGTGCCAGCAGGGAGACAGGGGTAAATCAGCCCCAGCATTTT. This sequence encodes CASRETGVNQPQHF.